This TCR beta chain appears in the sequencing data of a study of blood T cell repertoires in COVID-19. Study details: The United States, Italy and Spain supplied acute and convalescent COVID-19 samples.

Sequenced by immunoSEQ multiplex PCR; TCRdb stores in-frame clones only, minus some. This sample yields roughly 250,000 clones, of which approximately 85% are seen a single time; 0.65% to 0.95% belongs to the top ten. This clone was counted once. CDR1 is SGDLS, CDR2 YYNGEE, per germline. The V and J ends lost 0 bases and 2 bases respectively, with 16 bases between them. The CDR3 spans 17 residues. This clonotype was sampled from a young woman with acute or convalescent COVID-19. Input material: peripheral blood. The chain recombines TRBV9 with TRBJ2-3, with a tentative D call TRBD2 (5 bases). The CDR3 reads CASSVDRELRITDTQYF. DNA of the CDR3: TGTGCCAGCAGCGTAGATAGGGAGCTACGGATCACAGATACGCAGTATTTT.